Listed below are T cell receptor beta chains from one sample, sequenced in a study of T cell responses to AZD1222 COVID-19 vaccine. Clones were read by immunoSEQ multiplex PCR, and TCRdb kept only the in-frame ones, dropping some. Of 140,000 to 150,000 clones listed, 92% are singletons. This specimen was peripheral blood, taken on day 0 of AZD1222 vaccination. The receptors stem from an adult in good health. The CDR3 runs from the conserved cysteine through the conserved F or W. D genes are given only for firm matches. Not every row has a clone size; where given, it reads once, few, many or a size class.

abundance	v_gene	j_gene	d_gene	CDR3nt	CDR3aa
.	TRBV2	TRBJ1-4	.	TGTGCCAGCAGTCCGGAAGCAGTTGGGGGAATTGAAAAACTGTTTTTT	CASSPEAVGGIEKLFF
.	TRBV5-6	TRBJ2-3	.	TGTGCCAGCAGCTTGGTTAGCCCCACAGATACGCAGTATTTT	CASSLVSPTDTQYF
.	TRBV25-1	TRBJ1-2	.	TGTGCCAGCAGTCCGAGTAGGAGAGCAGTCTATGGCTACACCTTC	CASSPSRRAVYGYTF
.	TRBV13	TRBJ2-5	TRBD1	TGTGCCAGTTCCGGATTTTCTGGGACAGGGCCAGAGACCCAGTACTTC	CASSGFSGTGPETQYF
.	TRBV10-3	TRBJ1-1	TRBD1	TGTGCCATCACTCCGGGACAGGGACGCACTGAAGCTTTCTTT	CAITPGQGRTEAFF
.	TRBV11-2	TRBJ2-3	.	TGTGCCAGCAGCTTAGCAGATACGCAGTATTTT	CASSLADTQYF
.	TRBV5-4	TRBJ1-3	.	TGTGCCGCCCCGGCAGGGCCCCATGGAAACACCATATATTTT	CAAPAGPHGNTIYF
.	TRBV27	TRBJ2-3	.	TGTGCCAGCAGTCCTTCCACAGATACGCAGTATTTT	CASSPSTDTQYF
.	TRBV27	TRBJ2-3	.	TGTGCCAGCAGTTTATGGGGCAGGAGCACAGATACGCAGTATTTT	CASSLWGRSTDTQYF
.	TRBV10-3	TRBJ1-1	TRBD1	TGTGCCATCAGTGAGTCATGGTCAGGGGACAGGACTGAAGCTTTCTTT	CAISESWSGDRTEAFF
.	TRBV3-1/TRBV3-2	TRBJ1-1	.	TGTGCCAGCAGCCAGTTTGAGGGAGGGACTGAAGCTTTCTTT	CASSQFEGGTEAFF
.	TRBV30	TRBJ2-6	.	TGTGCCTGGAGTCAGTTCTCCTCTGGGGCCAACGTCCTGACTTTC	CAWSQFSSGANVLTF
.	TRBV5-1	TRBJ2-6	TRBD2	TGCGCCACCGCCGGGGGGGCGGCTGGGGCCAACGTCCTGACTTTC	CATAGGAAGANVLTF
.	TRBV11-2	TRBJ1-3	.	TGTGCCAGCAGCCCCCGCAGGGCAGAGCTAACTGGAAACACCATATATTTT	CASSPRRAELTGNTIYF
once	TRBV25-1	TRBJ1-5	TRBD1	TGTGCCAGCAGTGAAGACAGGGGAGATCAGCCCCAGCATTTT	CASSEDRGDQPQHF
.	TRBV10-3	TRBJ1-1	TRBD1	TGTGCCATCAGTCGGGACAGGATCAATGAAGCTTTCTTT	CAISRDRINEAFF
.	TRBV18	TRBJ1-2	.	TGTGCCAGCTCACCATCGGACAGTCGAGGCTACACCTTC	CASSPSDSRGYTF
.	TRBV7-9	TRBJ1-1	TRBD1	TGTGCCAGCAGCTTAAGTCAAATCGGCCAGGGGGCGTCGAACACTGAAGCTTTCTTT	CASSLSQIGQGASNTEAFF
.	TRBV2	TRBJ1-4	.	TGTGCCAGCAGTTCCAGTAGAGAAAAACTGTTTTTT	CASSSSREKLFF
.	TRBV5-1	TRBJ1-1	.	TGCGCCAGCAGCTTGAGAGGTGGGGGGATAAACACTGAAGCTTTCTTT	CASSLRGGGINTEAFF
.	TRBV9	TRBJ2-1	.	TGTGCCAGCAGCCCCAGCAGGGGACGGGCGGCGAATGAGCAGTTCTTC	CASSPSRGRAANEQFF
once	TRBV9	TRBJ2-3	TRBD2	TGTGCCAGCAGCGCCAAAGCGGGAGGGCCGGATACGCAGTATTTT	CASSAKAGGPDTQYF
once	TRBV10-3	TRBJ2-7	.	TGTGCCATCAGTGAGAGTAAGGGGAGACGCGAGCAGTACTTC	CAISESKGRREQYF
once	TRBV19	TRBJ2-4	.	TGTGCCAGTATTGACCCACAACACGGAAACATTCAGTACTTC	CASIDPQHGNIQYF
.	TRBV9	TRBJ2-3	.	TGTGCCAGCAGCGTAGGTCCCCGCGGAGATACGCAGTATTTT	CASSVGPRGDTQYF
.	TRBV7-9	TRBJ2-3	.	TGTGCCAGCTCGCCACCCATATCCGACCTGAGCACAGATACGCAGTATTTT	CASSPPISDLSTDTQYF
.	TRBV28	TRBJ1-1	.	TGTGCCAGCAGTTTAGGTCGGGGGCCGGACACTGAAGCTTTCTTT	CASSLGRGPDTEAFF
.	TRBV5-1	TRBJ2-6	TRBD1	TGCGCCAGCAGCTTGGCCGGGGGACAGGGGATCCTGACTTTC	CASSLAGGQGILTF
.	TRBV27	TRBJ1-5	.	TGTGCCAGCAGTTCTCGACCTTATAGCAATCAGCCCCAGCATTTT	CASSSRPYSNQPQHF
.	TRBV6-4	TRBJ2-2	.	TGTGCCAGCAGTGTGGCTGGCTCGAACACCGGGGAGCTGTTTTTT	CASSVAGSNTGELFF
.	TRBV12-3/TRBV12-4	TRBJ2-1	.	TGTGCCAGTAGCAGGGATTTCTACAATGAGCAGTTCTTC	CASSRDFYNEQFF
.	TRBV19	TRBJ1-6	.	TGTGCCTCGTACGGCAGCGCGCATAATTCACCCCTCCACTTT	CASYGSAHNSPLHF
.	TRBV19	TRBJ1-1	.	TGTGCCAGTAATAAGGCCCCGCGCCTAAACACTGAAGCTTTCTTT	CASNKAPRLNTEAFF
.	TRBV7-7	TRBJ2-1	TRBD2	TGTGCCAGCAGCTTAAGCATCGGGACTAGCGGGTTGGGTGAGCAGTTCTTC	CASSLSIGTSGLGEQFF
.	TRBV5-1	TRBJ1-1	TRBD1	TGCGCCAGCAGCAGAACGGGACAGGCGAACACTGAAGCTTTCTTT	CASSRTGQANTEAFF
.	TRBV28	TRBJ1-2	TRBD1	TGTGCCAGCAGTTCCAGACAGGGGCTGAGCTACACCTTC	CASSSRQGLSYTF
.	TRBV5-6	TRBJ2-5	TRBD2	TGTGCCAGCAGCGGGATTAGCGGGAGGGGTGTGACCCAGTACTTC	CASSGISGRGVTQYF
.	TRBV30	TRBJ1-2	.	TGTGCCTGGAGTCCCAAATGGGCTAACTATGGCTACACCTTC	CAWSPKWANYGYTF
.	TRBV7-9	TRBJ1-2	TRBD1	TGTGCCAGCAGCTGGGACAGGGTGTATGGCTACACCTTC	CASSWDRVYGYTF
.	TRBV3-1/TRBV3-2	TRBJ2-7	TRBD1	TGTGCCAGCAGCTCCAGGGGGCTAGGAACCTACGAGCAGTACTTC	CASSSRGLGTYEQYF
once	TRBV27	TRBJ1-1	.	TGTGCCAGCAGTTTAAGTGTCAGGGGAGACACTGAAGCTTTCTTT	CASSLSVRGDTEAFF
.	TRBV5-4	TRBJ2-1	TRBD2	TGTGCCAGCAGCTTCAGCGGGAGGGGGAATGAGCAGTTCTTC	CASSFSGRGNEQFF
.	TRBV15	TRBJ1-5	.	TGTGCCACCAGCAGAGGGAGGGGTCAGCCCCAGCATTTT	CATSRGRGQPQHF
.	TRBV24-1	TRBJ2-6	.	TGTGCCACCAGTGATTCCTTTGCGGGACTCGGGGCCAACGTCCTGACTTTC	CATSDSFAGLGANVLTF
.	TRBV4-1	TRBJ1-2	TRBD1	TGCGCCAGCAGCCATTTGGGACAGTCTGCTAACTATGGCTACACCTTC	CASSHLGQSANYGYTF
.	TRBV29-1	TRBJ1-3	TRBD1	TGCAGCGTTGAAGAACAGGGGGGAAACACCATATATTTT	CSVEEQGGNTIYF
.	TRBV4-1	TRBJ1-6	.	TGCGCCAGCAGCCAAACGACAGAGACACCCCTCCACTTT	CASSQTTETPLHF
.	TRBV11-2	TRBJ2-7	.	TGTGCCAGCAGGCGGCCTAGCGTCGCCTACGAGCAGTACTTC	CASRRPSVAYEQYF
.	TRBV28	TRBJ2-7	TRBD1	TGTGCCAGCAGCCCCGGGACAGGGATTAACGAGCAGTACTTC	CASSPGTGINEQYF
.	TRBV19	TRBJ1-4	.	TGTGCCAGTAGTTGGACAGTTGGAAAACTGTTTTTT	CASSWTVGKLFF
.	TRBV6-6	TRBJ2-3	.	TGTGCCAGCAGTTATACGGCCGGGGGCACAGATACGCAGTATTTT	CASSYTAGGTDTQYF
once	TRBV6-6	TRBJ1-5	TRBD1	TGTGCCAGCAGCTACAAGGGACAGGGGAATCAGCCCCAGCATTTT	CASSYKGQGNQPQHF
.	TRBV27	TRBJ1-6	.	TGTGCCAGCAGTTTATCGATGAGGGGCTCCTATAATTCACCCCTCCACTTT	CASSLSMRGSYNSPLHF
once	TRBV19	TRBJ2-3	.	TGTGCCAGTAGTATAATAGAGACAGGCACAGATACGCAGTATTTT	CASSIIETGTDTQYF
.	TRBV2	TRBJ2-3	TRBD2	TGTGCCAGCAACCTAGGACTAGCCCGTTTGATGGATACGCAGTATTTT	CASNLGLARLMDTQYF